Below are 24 T cell receptor beta chains sequenced from a single sample in a study of blood T cell repertoires in COVID-19. Clones were sequenced by immunoSEQ multiplex PCR, and TCRdb holds only the in-frame ones, with some missing. The table records around 300,000 clones, 80% to 90% of them present only once. The sequenced sample consisted of peripheral blood. The receptors originated from a woman in her 70s with acute or convalescent COVID-19.

This clone was seen a single time. The chain employs TRBV11-2 and TRBJ2-1, with TRBD2 as a possible D gene (6 bases). Germline V gene data show CDR1 as SGHAT and CDR2 as FQNNGV. The CDR3 runs to 16 residues. V was pared by 3 bases and J by 2 bases, with 14 bases between. CDR3 amino acids: CASSFPRGGTYNEQFF. The CDR3 coding sequence is TGTGCCAGCAGCTTCCCGCGTGGGGGGACCTACAATGAGCAGTTCTTC.

The chain is built from TRBV15 and TRBJ2-5; 11 positions match TRBD2. With 6 bases clipped from V and 1 base from J, the junction kept 4 bases outside the gene matches. The CDR3 totals 15 residues. CDR1 and CDR2 from the germline V gene are LNHNV and YYDKDF (reference sequence). CDR3 in DNA: TGTGCCACCAGACCTACTAGCGGGGGCCAAGAGACCCAGTACTTC. It yields the protein CATRPTSGGQETQYF. The full variable domain, completed using reference TRBV15 and TRBJ2-5, is DAMVIQNPRYQVTQFGKPVTLSCSQTLNHNVMYWYQQKSSQAPKLLFHYYDKDFNNEADTPDNFQSRRPNTSFCFLDIRSPGLGDTAMYLCATRPTSGGQETQYFGPGTRLLVL.

This clone showed up just once. The rearrangement joins TRBV7-9 to TRBJ1-2; D is perhaps TRBD1 (5 bases). The germline V and J ends were trimmed by 1 base and 5 bases, with 8 bases remaining between them. The CDR3 runs to 13 residues. CDR1 is SEHNR and CDR2 is FQNEAQ in the germline V gene (reference sequence). CDR3 in DNA: TGTGCCAGCAGCTTAGGGACAAGTTATGGCTACACCTTC. Protein: CASSLGTSYGYTF.

The V call is TRBV5-4, the J call TRBJ1-6; TRBD1 agrees at 10 bases. Germline CDR1 SGHNT, CDR2 YYREEE (reference sequence). The V gene end was trimmed by 6 bases and the J gene end by 7 bases; junction bases not matched to a gene: 4. The CDR3 runs to 14 residues. CDR3 loop: CASTLDRGNSPLHF. CDR3 bases: TGTGCCAGCACCCTGGACAGGGGGAATTCACCCCTCCACTTT.

The rearrangement uses TRBV3-1 (or the pseudogene TRBV3-2) and TRBJ2-2, with 8 bases aligning to TRBD2. The CDR3 contains 14 residues. With V trimmed by 7 bases and J by 4 bases, 5 bases remained unmatched. The germline gives CDR1 LGHDT, CDR2 YNNKEL (reference sequence). The CDR3 region has the DNA TGTGCCAGCAACCGGGAGGGATCCACCGGGGAGCTGTTTTTT. Amino acids: CASNREGSTGELFF.

The V call is TRBV5-6, the J call TRBJ1-2, with 9 bases that match TRBD1. In germline, CDR1 is SGHDT, CDR2 YYEEEE. The V segment lost 4 bases and the J segment 7 bases; nucleotides outside the gene matches: 8. CDR3 size: 14 residues. Written as DNA, the CDR3 is TGTGCCAGCAGCGGGGGGACAGGGTTGCGTGGCTACACCTTC. Translated, it gives CASSGGTGLRGYTF.

The chain joins TRBV11-3 to TRBJ2-5, with TRBD1 as a possible D gene (6 bases). The CDR3 is 16 amino acids. In germline, CDR1 is SGHNT, CDR2 YENEEA. V dropped 1 base and J dropped 5 bases, with 17 bases sitting between them. The CDR3 nucleotides are TGTGCCAGCAGCTTAGGGGCCCCCACAGGGCACGAGACCCAGTACTTC. Protein: CASSLGAPTGHETQYF.

V usage is TRBV7-9 and J usage is TRBJ1-1; D is uncertain. Germline V gene data show CDR1 as SEHNR and CDR2 as FQNEAQ (reference sequence). The CDR3 totals 13 residues. V shed 8 bases and J shed 0 bases, with 10 bases lying between them. CDR3 protein: CASLQQLNTEAFF. The CDR3 DNA sequence: TGTGCCAGCCTCCAACAGTTGAACACTGAAGCTTTCTTT.

The DNA of the CDR3 is TGTGCCAGCACTTCACAGGGGTTAGGTGGGGCCAACGTCCTGACTTTC. Amino acid sequence: CASTSQGLGGANVLTF. The rearrangement joins TRBV3-1 (or the pseudogene TRBV3-2) to TRBJ2-6; 7 bases are shared with TRBD1. CDR1 LGHDT and CDR2 YNNKEL come from the germline V gene (reference sequence). The CDR3 length is 16 residues. The junction had 9 bases not matched to a gene; V was cut back by 7 bases and J by 3 bases.

The J gene is TRBJ2-1, the V gene TRBV5-1, with a tentative D call TRBD2 (6 bases). The germline V gene encodes CDR1 SGHRS and CDR2 YFSETQ. V dropped 4 bases and J dropped 3 bases, with 11 bases sitting between them. This CDR3 has 14 amino acids. DNA of the CDR3: TGCGCCAGCAGCAACCCGACTAGCTACAATGAGCAGTTCTTC. This translates into CASSNPTSYNEQFF.

The chain couples TRBV6-6 to TRBJ2-3; TRBD1 matches at 11 bases. This CDR3 contains 13 residues. Germline CDR1 MNHNY, CDR2 SVGAGI (reference sequence). V lost 6 bases and J lost 6; bases outside the gene matches: 2. This CDR3 reads CASRDRGRDTQYF. DNA of the CDR3: TGTGCCAGCAGGGACAGGGGGCGTGATACGCAGTATTTT.

V is TRBV6-4 and J is TRBJ1-1; D possibly corresponds to TRBD1 (5 bases). Per germline, CDR1 MRHNA and CDR2 SNTAGT. Deletions cut 10 bases from V and 0 bases from J, with 12 bases between. The CDR3 contains 13 residues. The CDR3, as DNA: TGTGCCAACATCAGGGATATGAACACTGAAGCTTTCTTT. It encodes CANIRDMNTEAFF.

The V and J genes are TRBV6-5 and TRBJ1-6; D is perhaps TRBD1 (6 bases). Germline V gene lookup returns CDR1 MNHEY and CDR2 SVGAGI. V was pared by 0 bases and J by 7 bases, with 13 bases between. This CDR3 is built from 16 residues. The DNA of the CDR3 is TGTGCCAGCAGTTACTCATGGGGGCAGCGGAATTCACCCCTCCACTTT. It specifies CASSYSWGQRNSPLHF.

J is TRBJ1-3 and V is TRBV11-2; D is unresolved. The V end lost 1 base, the J end lost 0 bases, and 7 bases lay between the germline ends. CDR3 length: 15 amino acids. The V gene's germline CDR1 is SGHAT and CDR2 FQNNGV. In nucleotides, the CDR3 is TGTGCCAGCAGCTTAGGGTGGAGCTCTGGAAACACCATATATTTT. Amino acid sequence: CASSLGWSSGNTIYF.

The rearrangement uses TRBV30 and TRBJ2-3, with 8 bases lining up with TRBD2. This CDR3 is built from 15 residues. V gave up 4 bases and J gave up 0 bases; unmatched junction bases: 6. The V gene's germline CDR1 is GTSNPN and CDR2 SVGIG (reference sequence). CDR3: CAWTSGFTSTDTQYF. The CDR3 coding sequence is TGTGCCTGGACTAGCGGGTTCACTAGCACAGATACGCAGTATTTT. Variable domain in full (rest from reference TRBV30 and TRBJ2-3): SQTIHQWPATLVQPVGSPLSLECTVEGTSNPNLYWYRQAAGRGLQLLFYSVGIGQISSEVPQNLSASRPQDRQFILSSKKLLLSDSGFYLCAWTSGFTSTDTQYFGPGTRLTVL.

The rearrangement joins TRBV2 to TRBJ1-2, with 7 bases identical to TRBD1. V lost 8 bases to trimming and J lost 1 base; unmatched junction nucleotides: 16. The germline gives CDR1 SNHLY, CDR2 FYNNEI. The CDR3 has 17 residues. CDR3 bases: TGTGCCAGCCTAGGGGGCGGGCGGGGATGGTATAACTATGGCTACACCTTC. Translation gives CASLGGGRGWYNYGYTF. Full variable domain (missing parts from reference TRBV2 and TRBJ1-2): EPEVTQTPSHQVTQMGQEVILRCVPISNHLYFYWYRQILGQKVEFLVSFYNNEISEKSEIFDDQFSVERPDGSNFTLKIRSTKLEDSAMYFCASLGGGRGWYNYGYTFGSGTRLTVV.

This clone was seen a single time. The chain couples TRBV19 to TRBJ2-2; TRBD1 matches 11 bases. Germline V gene lookup returns CDR1 LNHDA and CDR2 SQIVND (reference sequence). The J segment lost 0 bases and the V segment lost 4 bases, leaving 1 base of the junction unmatched. The CDR3 totals 16 residues. For the CDR3, the DNA is TGTGCCAGTAGTAAGGGACAGGGGGCGAACACCGGGGAGCTGTTTTTT. It yields the protein CASSKGQGANTGELFF.

The chain has TRBV5-1 and TRBJ1-2; the D gene is possibly TRBD1 (5 bases). Trimming left V 5 bases short and J 4 bases short, with 15 bases between. Germline V gene sequence: CDR1 SGHRS, CDR2 YFSETQ. The CDR3 contains 14 residues. CDR3 DNA: TGCGCCAGCAGTTCAGGGTCCCTTTCCTATGGCTACACCTTC. Its protein is CASSSGSLSYGYTF.

The V and J genes are TRBV7-8 and TRBJ1-2, with D tentatively TRBD1 (5 bases). CDR1 and CDR2 (germline): SGHVS, FQNEAQ. The CDR3 length is 15 residues. V was shortened by 2 bases and J by 2 bases, with 12 bases between the two germline ends. This chain's CDR3 is CASSLSVGANYGYTF. CDR3 DNA sequence: TGTGCCAGCAGCTTATCTGTTGGGGCAAACTATGGCTACACCTTC. The full variable domain, with the rest looked up from reference TRBV7-8 and TRBJ1-2, is GAGVSQSPRYKVAKRGQDVALRCDPISGHVSLFWYQQALGQGPEFLTYFQNEAQLDKSGLPSDRFFAERPEGSVSTLKIQRTQQEDSAVYLCASSLSVGANYGYTFGSGTRLTVV.

V and J are TRBV5-4 and TRBJ2-3; TRBD2 agrees at 12 bases. The junction had 3 bases not matched to a gene; V was cut back by 9 bases and J by 4 bases. The V gene's germline CDR1 is SGHNT and CDR2 YYREEE (reference sequence). This CDR3 is 13 amino acids long. CDR3 loop: CATSSGGADTQYF. CDR3 coding DNA: TGTGCCACCTCTAGCGGGGGGGCAGATACGCAGTATTTT.

V usage is TRBV10-3 and J usage is TRBJ1-1; D unclear. Germline V gene sequence: CDR1 ENHRY, CDR2 SYGVKD. The ends were cut back, 4 bases at V and 0 bases at J, with 3 bases in the middle. CDR3 length equals 12 residues. Here the CDR3 DNA reads TGTGCCATCAGTGCTCTGAACACTGAAGCTTTCTTT. Its translation: CAISALNTEAFF.

V is TRBV18 and J is TRBJ1-1, with D perhaps matching TRBD1 (5 bases). V was clipped by 4 bases and J by 2 bases, with 11 bases between them. Germline CDR1 KGHSH, CDR2 LQKENI. The CDR3 covers 14 residues. The DNA for the CDR3 is TGTGCCAGCTCACTTCAGGGACTTAACACTGAAGCTTTCTTT. Translated: CASSLQGLNTEAFF.

J is TRBJ2-7 and V is TRBV27, with TRBD1 matching over 8 bases. The ends lost 1 base at V and 3 bases at J; junction bases unmatched: 5. The V gene's germline CDR1 is MNHEY and CDR2 SMNVEV (reference sequence). The CDR3 is 15 residues long. The CDR3 here is CASSLYGQGVYEQYF. CDR3 DNA sequence: TGTGCCAGCAGTTTATACGGACAGGGAGTCTACGAGCAGTACTTC.

V gene TRBV7-2 combines with J gene TRBJ2-1; D gene ambiguous. Germline CDR1 and CDR2: SGHTA and FQGNSA. V lost 2 bases and J lost 7, with 6 bases in between. CDR3 length: 12 amino acids. The CDR3 nucleotides are TGTGCCAGCAGCTTATCTAGAAATGAGCAGTTCTTC. Encoded protein: CASSLSRNEQFF.